One sample yielded the 15 T cell receptor beta chains listed below, sequenced in a study of radiation and T cells in renal cell carcinoma. The method was immunoSEQ multiplex PCR; TCRdb's version includes in-frame clones alone and lacks a portion of them. The sample carries about 120,000 clones, 75% to 90% recorded once. Noted time point: blood 2 weeks post-SBRT. Treatment indicated: 15 Gy SBRT to primary tumor, nephrectomy 4 weeks later. The starting material was blood, obtained from a patient whose treatment included radiotherapy and nephrectomy. These receptors all stem from a woman in her sixties with renal cell carcinoma.

The rearrangement links TRBV6-6 to TRBJ1-5, with 9 positions matching TRBD1. Trimming cost V 6 bases and J 2 bases; bases outside gene matches: 8. The CDR3 runs 16 residues. Germline loops: CDR1 MNHNY, CDR2 SVGAGI (reference sequence). The DNA for the CDR3 is TGTGCCAGCAGACCCACAGGGGGCGGAGGCAATCAGCCCCAGCATTTT. This gives the protein CASRPTGGGGNQPQHF.

The rearrangement joins TRBV7-8 to TRBJ1-1; D uncertain. CDR1 is SGHVS and CDR2 is FQNEAQ in the germline V gene. The length of the CDR3 is 16 residues. Trimming stripped 0 bases from V and 0 bases from J, with 11 bases between. The CDR3 protein is CASSLAGSRVNTEAFF. DNA of the CDR3: TGTGCCAGCAGCTTAGCCGGGTCCAGAGTGAACACTGAAGCTTTCTTT.

The gene calls are TRBV27 and TRBJ2-1, with 9 bases lining up with TRBD2. Per the germline V gene, CDR1 is MNHEY and CDR2 is SMNVEV (reference sequence). V gave up 6 bases and J gave up 4 bases; unmatched junction bases: 7. The length of the CDR3 is 15 residues. The CDR3 sequence is CASSNGLATYNEQFF. Here the CDR3 DNA reads TGTGCCAGCAGCAACGGACTAGCGACTTACAATGAGCAGTTCTTC.

This clone was detected only a few times. The chain recombines TRBV4-1 with TRBJ1-5; D not certain. The CDR3 totals 15 residues. V was shortened by 4 bases and J by 0 bases, with 10 bases between the two germline ends. Germline-derived CDR1 and CDR2 are MGHRA and YSYEKL. DNA for the CDR3: TGCGCCAGCAGCCTAGTTACACGTAGCAATCAGCCCCAGCATTTT. The encoded protein is CASSLVTRSNQPQHF.

The rearrangement uses TRBV2 and TRBJ1-4; TRBD1 matches at 10 bases. The junction had 4 bases not matched to a gene; V was cut back by 6 bases and J by 6 bases. Germline V gene sequence: CDR1 SNHLY, CDR2 FYNNEI. The length of the CDR3 is 14 residues. CDR3 sequence reads: CASSGQGGDEKLFF. The CDR3 nucleotides are TGTGCCAGCAGCGGACAGGGGGGGGATGAAAAACTGTTTTTT.

This chain joins TRBV7-3 and TRBJ1-2; D might be TRBD1 (6 bases). Germline V gene lookup returns CDR1 SGHTA and CDR2 FQGTGA. Trimming pared 3 bases from V and 8 bases from J, leaving 13 bases between. The CDR3 is 13 residues long. CDR3 in DNA: TGTGCCAGCAGCTTTTTTGGGGGCGAGGGCTACACCTTC. This codes for CASSFFGGEGYTF.

V usage is TRBV27 and J usage is TRBJ2-7, with TRBD2 as a possible D gene (5 bases). This CDR3 comprises 12 residues. Trimming cost V 7 bases and J 3 bases, with 10 bases left between them. CDR1 is MNHEY and CDR2 is SMNVEV in the germline V gene (reference sequence). CDR3 residues: CASNPSGYEQYF. Written as DNA, the CDR3 is TGTGCCAGCAACCCCAGCGGCTACGAGCAGTACTTC.

The chain carries TRBV7-9 and TRBJ1-3; the D is unclear. Trimming removed 1 base at V and 0 bases at J, with 4 bases between. Germline V lookup: CDR1 SEHNR, CDR2 FQNEAQ (reference sequence). CDR3 length: 14 amino acids. The CDR3 is CASSLDVSGNTIYF. Written as DNA, the CDR3 is TGTGCCAGCAGCTTAGACGTCTCTGGAAACACCATATATTTT.

This clone was found once. The rearrangement uses TRBV4-3 and TRBJ1-1; 8 bases line up with TRBD1. Looked up from germline, CDR1 is LGHNA and CDR2 is YSLEER. V gave up 4 bases and J gave up 3 bases; unmatched junction bases: 4. The CDR3 is made up of 14 amino acids. CDR3 in amino acids: CASSLRQGHTEAFF. The CDR3 DNA reads as TGCGCCAGCAGCCTTAGACAGGGGCACACTGAAGCTTTCTTT.

The genes are TRBV4-2 and TRBJ1-5; D not resolved. V was cut by 1 base and J by 3 bases, with 10 bases left in between. CDR3 size: 15 residues. The V gene's germline CDR1 is LGHNA and CDR2 YNFKEQ. The CDR3 spells CASSQGGQINQPQHF. CDR3 bases: TGTGCCAGCAGCCAAGGAGGGCAGATCAATCAGCCCCAGCATTTT.

J is TRBJ1-2 and V is TRBV5-8; no clear D gene. CDR3 length: 17 amino acids. Germline V gene data show CDR1 as SGHTS and CDR2 as YDEGEE. V was trimmed by 0 bases and J by 4 bases, leaving 19 bases between them. The CDR3 DNA reads TGTGCCAGCAGCTTGGGCCTTTCTCCCGGAGAGCCCTATGGCTACACCTTC. This sequence encodes CASSLGLSPGEPYGYTF.

The rearrangement links TRBV12-5 to TRBJ1-2; D uncertain. This CDR3 region has 13 residues. The germline CDR1 and CDR2 sequences are LGHNT and FRNRAP. V was cut by 1 base and J by 8 bases, with 11 bases left in between. The CDR3 is CASGLGTVGGYTF. Written as DNA, the CDR3 is TGTGCTAGTGGTTTGGGCACGGTAGGCGGCTACACCTTC.

V usage is TRBV4-3 and J usage is TRBJ1-2; D gene uncertain. The CDR3 is made up of 16 amino acids. Germline lookup yields CDR1 LGHNA and CDR2 YSLEER. Trimming pared 0 bases from V and 8 bases from J, leaving 19 bases between. The CDR3 sequence is CASSQEGRLNVGGYTF. The CDR3 DNA reads as TGCGCCAGCAGCCAAGAGGGGAGACTCAACGTTGGGGGCTACACCTTC.

The chain is built from TRBV30 and TRBJ2-3; tentatively, D is TRBD1 (6 bases). Trimming stripped 4 bases from V and 3 bases from J, with 11 bases between. CDR3 size: 13 residues. Germline CDR1 reads GTSNPN; CDR2 reads SVGIG (reference sequence). The CDR3 DNA sequence: TGTGCCTGGAATGGTAGGGGGACAGATACGCAGTATTTT. It encodes CAWNGRGTDTQYF.

V is TRBV10-3 and J is TRBJ1-2; D is possibly TRBD1 (6 bases). This CDR3 is 12 amino acids long. The V end was cut by 2 bases, the J end by 8 bases, with 9 bases between. The germline V gene encodes CDR1 ENHRY and CDR2 SYGVKD. The CDR3 loop is CAISENREGYTF. Here the CDR3 DNA reads TGTGCCATCAGTGAGAACAGGGAGGGCTACACCTTC.